This TCR beta chain was sequenced during a study of human T cells and chemical hapten exposure. Described time point: patch test 3, about 24 weeks after DPC sensitization. Treatment: therapeutic diphenylcyclopropenone sensitization with weekly scalp DPC. Separate cDNA molecules received unique molecular identifiers, which the library attached to them. TCRdb re-called the RACE reads with MiXCR, one entry per CDR3 protein. This table holds some 110,000 distinct CDR3 sequences, less than 45% found once. Unmatched junction bases numbered 4, after V lost 3 bases and J lost 2 bases. The CDR3 extends over 14 amino acids. Germline V gives CDR1 SGDLS, CDR2 YYNGEE.

This rearrangement joins TRBV9 to TRBJ2-5; 7 bases agree with TRBD1. Material: whole blood, obtained in connection with sensitization to the hapten diphenylcyclopropenone (DPC). The TCR was taken from a man aged 35 to 55 with alopecia areata. Some clones in this sample may be carry-over from other donors' samples. CDR3 amino acids: CASSGGTAQETQYF. The CDR3 nucleotides read TGTGCCAGCAGCGGAGGGACAGCTCAAGAGACCCAGTACTTC.